Presented here are 12 T cell receptor beta chains from one specimen sequenced in a study of HIV-infected patients and healthy controls (dated by TCRdb to about 2014). The library relied on 5' RACE. For sequencing, an Illumina MiSeq was employed. Using SuperScript III with primers targeting the alpha and beta constant regions, approximately 500 ng of RNA was reverse transcribed. Alpha and beta chain libraries were generated separately via chain-specific third strand synthesis with multiplexing indices. TCRdb trimmed public reads at Q25 via fastp, called clones via MiXCR and kept in-frame beta chains. CDR3 protein sequences are deduplicated, and each keeps its most common genes and DNA. The sample yields about 4,200 distinct CDR3 sequences; about 14% were counted once. The ten largest clonotypes hold approximately 15% of the sample. Since whole blood was used without any cell fractionation, the repertoire reflected all peripheral T cells in unsorted form.

The specimen comprised blood, sampled before antiretroviral therapy. Receptors were obtained from an adult with HIV infection.

On this clonotype itself: This may arise from a read error, as a much more abundant clone is one base away. This chain joins TRBV7-8 and TRBJ1-4, with 7 bases fitting TRBD1. Germline V gene lookup returns CDR1 SGHVS and CDR2 FQNEAQ. The CDR3 is made up of 14 amino acids. The CDR3 bases are TGTGACAGCAGCCAGGACAGGTCGGCCGAAAAACTGTTTTTT. The encoded protein is CDSSQDRSAEKLFF.

This clonotype was detected a few times. The chain links TRBV7-2 to TRBJ2-3; TRBD2 aligns across 8 bases. V gave up 2 bases and J gave up 1 base; unmatched junction bases: 5. Per the germline V gene, CDR1 is SGHTA and CDR2 is FQGNSA. CDR3 length: 16 amino acids. Here the CDR3 DNA reads TGTGCCAGCAGCTTAACGGGAGGGCCCGGCACAGATACGCAGTATTTT. Encoded protein: CASSLTGGPGTDTQYF.

By its share, this clonotype is medium-sized (0.01 to 0.1%). The chain employs TRBV14 and TRBJ2-1; perhaps TRBD1 as D (5 bases). Germline CDR1 and CDR2: SGHDN and FVKESK. The CDR3 runs 16 residues. The germline V and J ends were trimmed by 2 bases and 4 bases, with 15 bases remaining between them. CDR3 in amino acids: CASSQLQGHTYNEQFF. The CDR3 DNA is TGTGCCAGCAGCCAACTTCAGGGCCATACTTACAATGAGCAGTTCTTC.

The chain has TRBV5-4 and TRBJ2-7; TRBD1 matches 10 bases. V was pared by 4 bases and J by 1 base, with 8 bases of the junction left unmatched. CDR3 length: 16 residues. CDR1 is SGHNT and CDR2 is YYREEE in the germline V gene (reference sequence). CDR3 residues: CASSPTGGSGSYEQYF. Here the CDR3 DNA reads TGTGCCAGCAGCCCGACAGGGGGCTCGGGTTCCTACGAGCAGTACTTC.

The chain links TRBV30 to TRBJ2-1, with a weak D call TRBD1 (5 bases). Trimming removed 3 bases from V and 6 bases from J, with 15 bases in between. Germline V gene data show CDR1 as GTSNPN and CDR2 as SVGIG (reference sequence). This CDR3 is 14 amino acids long. The CDR3 DNA sequence: TGTGCCTGGAGCGCAGGGTTGGGCAGCAATGAGCAGTTCTTC. Protein sequence: CAWSAGLGSNEQFF.

This clonotype is categorized as medium-sized. The chain couples TRBV7-9 to TRBJ1-1, with 9 bases lining up with TRBD1. V shed 1 base and J 4 bases; nucleotides not matched to a gene: 1. CDR1 is SEHNR, CDR2 FQNEAQ, per germline (reference sequence). The CDR3 is 14 residues long. CDR3 loop: CASSLDRGPTEAFF. The DNA for the CDR3 is TGTGCCAGCAGCTTAGACAGGGGGCCCACTGAAGCTTTCTTT.

This clonotype is classed as medium-sized. V usage is TRBV5-6 and J usage is TRBJ1-1; 9 bases fit TRBD1. The germline V gene has CDR1 SGHDT and CDR2 YYEEEE. Unmatched junction bases numbered 3, after V lost 3 bases and J lost 0 bases. The CDR3 is 15 residues long. The CDR3 DNA follows: TGTGCCAGCAGCTGGGGGACAGGGATGAACACTGAAGCTTTCTTT. As protein: CASSWGTGMNTEAFF. The complete variable domain, with remaining parts taken from reference TRBV5-6 and TRBJ1-1, reads DAGVTQSPTHLIKTRGQQVTLRCSPKSGHDTVSWYQQALGQGPQFIFQYYEEEERQRGNFPDRFSGHQFPNYSSELNVNALLLGDSALYLCASSWGTGMNTEAFFGQGTRLTVV.

By share, this clonotype counts as medium-sized. The chain links TRBV2 to TRBJ2-1; D is unclear. Germline CDR1 SNHLY, CDR2 FYNNEI. The germline V and J ends were trimmed by 7 bases and 10 bases, with 11 bases remaining between them. There are 11 residues in the CDR3. The CDR3 DNA sequence: TGTGCCAGCACGAGTAGGGAAGAGCAGTTCTTC. It translates to CASTSREEQFF.

This clonotype occurred once. Just one base apart from a much larger clone, this may be a read error. The J gene is TRBJ2-1, the V gene TRBV7-2; D ambiguous. V lost 5 bases and J 9 bases, leaving 17 bases between the germline ends. The CDR3 totals 14 residues. Germline V gives CDR1 SGHTA, CDR2 FQGNSA. The CDR3 reads CASSPLCPPAEQFF. Written as DNA, the CDR3 is TGTGCCAGCAGCCCCCTGTGTCCTCCCGCTGAGCAGTTCTTC.

This clonotype is labeled medium-sized. The chain couples TRBV4-2 to TRBJ1-2, with D hard to call. Trimming shortened V by 1 base and J by 1 base, and 7 bases separated the two germline ends. The germline gives CDR1 LGHNA, CDR2 YNFKEQ. There are 14 residues in the CDR3. DNA for the CDR3: TGTGCCAGCAGCCAAGGATCGATTAACTATGGCTACACCTTC. Translation: CASSQGSINYGYTF.

This clonotype was observed many times. The V call is TRBV10-3, the J call TRBJ2-2; possibly TRBD1 for D (5 bases). CDR1 and CDR2 (germline): ENHRY, SYGVKD. Trimming stripped 0 bases from V and 10 bases from J, with 9 bases between. This CDR3 has 13 residues. The CDR3 DNA reads TGTGCCATCAGTGAGTCGGGGCAGGTGGAGCTGTTTTTT. Its protein is CAISESGQVELFF.

This clonotype is medium-sized in the sample. This rearrangement joins TRBV14 to TRBJ1-1; D gene ambiguous. CDR1 and CDR2 from the germline V gene are SGHDN and FVKESK. The germline V and J ends were trimmed by 3 bases and 1 base, with 0 bases remaining between them. The CDR3 has 11 amino acids. The CDR3 region has the DNA TGTGCCAGCAGCCAGAACACTGAAGCTTTCTTT. It encodes CASSQNTEAFF.